The 26 T cell receptor beta chains below come from one sample, sequenced in a study of T cell responses to AZD1222 COVID-19 vaccine. This table comes from immunoSEQ multiplex PCR, and its TCRdb copy is limited to in-frame clones, with some not included. The repertoire includes about 140,000 clones, approximately 92% of them detected once, and about 5% sits in the top ten. The material sequenced was peripheral blood, taken on day 0 of AZD1222 vaccination. These receptor sequences come from an adult in good health.

This chain connects TRBV20-1 to TRBJ2-1, with TRBD2 identical over 9 bases. With 3 bases clipped from V and 4 bases from J, the junction kept 7 bases outside the gene matches. This CDR3 has 15 residues. Germline-derived CDR1 and CDR2 are DFQATT and SNEGSKA (reference sequence). The CDR3 reads CSASWAGGLYNEQFF. CDR3 sequence (DNA): TGCAGTGCTAGTTGGGCGGGGGGGTTATACAATGAGCAGTTCTTC.

V gene TRBV19 combines with J gene TRBJ1-6; D remains ambiguous. Germline CDR1 LNHDA, CDR2 SQIVND (reference sequence). The V gene lost 4 bases and the J gene lost 2 bases, with 12 bases spanning the gap. The CDR3 is 16 residues long. Here the CDR3 DNA reads TGTGCCAGTAGTAAGGGCCTCGGAGCCTATAATTCACCCCTCCACTTT. Amino acid sequence: CASSKGLGAYNSPLHF.

The V gene is TRBV28, the J gene TRBJ1-2; D perhaps matches TRBD1 (5 bases). Germline CDR1 is MDHEN and CDR2 is SYDVKM. This CDR3 is 13 amino acids long. V lost 6 bases and J 10 bases, leaving 18 bases between the germline ends. The CDR3 loop reads CASRWGSGIDYTF. CDR3 coding DNA: TGTGCCAGCAGGTGGGGGTCCGGGATCGACTACACCTTC.

This chain links TRBV28 with TRBJ1-1, with unresolved D. From germline, CDR1 is MDHEN and CDR2 SYDVKM. There are 11 residues in the CDR3. V lost 3 bases, J lost 11 bases, and 10 bases lay in between. As DNA, the CDR3 is TGTGCCAGCAGTTTTGGACCGGTTGCTTTCTTT. Amino acids: CASSFGPVAFF.

The chain links TRBV10-1 to TRBJ2-2; maybe TRBD2 (5 bases). The CDR3 contains 14 residues. With 7 bases removed from V and 7 bases from J, the gap between germline ends came to 16 bases. Germline V gene lookup returns CDR1 WNHNN and CDR2 SYGVQD (reference sequence). The CDR3 loop reads CASTAPGLVGELFF. The CDR3 DNA follows: TGCGCCAGCACTGCCCCCGGACTCGTCGGGGAGCTGTTTTTT.

This rearrangement joins TRBV7-2 to TRBJ1-1; TRBD1 matches at 9 bases. Germline lookup yields CDR1 SGHTA and CDR2 FQGNSA. The V gene end was trimmed by 8 bases and the J gene end by 4 bases; junction bases not matched to a gene: 5. The CDR3 loop spans 13 amino acids. The DNA for the CDR3 is TGTGCCAGCCAAAGACAGGGGGTCACTGAAGCTTTCTTT. Residues: CASQRQGVTEAFF.

The V call is TRBV6-4, the J call TRBJ1-1; TRBD1 is a possible D gene (6 bases). Germline loops: CDR1 MRHNA, CDR2 SNTAGT. The CDR3 runs to 14 residues. Trimming took 3 bases from V and 1 from J, leaving 9 bases between them. In nucleotides, the CDR3 is TGTGCCAGCAGTGAATCGGACAGGAACACTGAAGCTTTCTTT. Translation gives CASSESDRNTEAFF.

This clone was recorded a few times. The chain employs TRBV3-1 (or the pseudogene TRBV3-2) and TRBJ1-4; D ambiguous. Per germline, CDR1 LGHDT and CDR2 YNNKEL (reference sequence). V shed 4 bases and J shed 0 bases, with 9 bases lying between them. The CDR3 loop spans 15 amino acids. CDR3 nucleotide sequence: TGTGCCAGCAGCCGTGGGAGTCCAACTAATGAAAAACTGTTTTTT. Encoded protein: CASSRGSPTNEKLFF.

This chain uses TRBV25-1 with TRBJ2-1; TRBD2 matches 9 bases. Germline V gives CDR1 MGHDK, CDR2 SYGVNS. V trimming: 4 bases; J trimming: 9 bases; junction bases outside the gene matches: 10. CDR3 length: 15 residues. The CDR3 nucleotides are TGTGCCAGCAGTGGAGGGGTAGCGGGAGTATCTGAGCAGTTCTTC. Translation: CASSGGVAGVSEQFF.

The V and J genes are TRBV28 and TRBJ1-6; D perhaps matches TRBD1 (6 bases). The CDR3 sequence is 18 residues long. CDR1 is MDHEN, CDR2 SYDVKM, per germline. With 7 bases removed from V and 3 bases from J, the gap between germline ends came to 22 bases. Written as DNA, the CDR3 is TGTGCCAGCACTAGTAGCGTCAGGGGCCGCTACTATAATTCACCCCTCCACTTT. Protein: CASTSSVRGRYYNSPLHF.

The chain joins TRBV20-1 to TRBJ1-2; D unresolved. Trimming cost V 3 bases and J 3 bases, with 5 bases left between them. Germline loops: CDR1 DFQATT, CDR2 SNEGSKA (reference sequence). The CDR3 totals 11 residues. The CDR3: CSASGDYGYTF. The CDR3, as DNA: TGCAGTGCTAGTGGGGACTATGGCTACACCTTC.

In nucleotides, the CDR3 is TGTGCCATCAGTGATTTTGGCGGCTATTACAATGAGCAGTTCTTC. Translating gives CAISDFGGYYNEQFF. V is TRBV10-3 and J is TRBJ2-1, with D unresolved. The length of the CDR3 is 15 residues. V lost 3 bases, J lost 4 bases, and 13 bases lay in between. Germline V gene sequence: CDR1 ENHRY, CDR2 SYGVKD.

For the CDR3, the DNA is TGTGCCAGCAGCTTGTCTAGCGGGAGGTACGAGCAGTACTTC. This translates into CASSLSSGRYEQYF. The chain combines TRBV7-8 with TRBJ2-7; 11 bases align to TRBD2. The CDR3 length is 14 residues. V was pared by 3 bases and J by 4 bases, with 2 bases of the junction left unmatched. Germline CDR1 SGHVS, CDR2 FQNEAQ.

The chain recombines TRBV19 with TRBJ1-1; maybe TRBD1 (5 bases). The CDR3 length is 17 residues. Germline CDR1 is LNHDA and CDR2 is SQIVND (reference sequence). V lost 1 base to trimming and J lost 1 base, with 16 bases between them. The CDR3 coding sequence is TGTGCCAGTAGTATAGCAGAGGGTTCTGGGACGAACACTGAAGCTTTCTTT. This encodes CASSIAEGSGTNTEAFF.

The chain joins TRBV27 to TRBJ2-5; TRBD1 aligns across 10 bases. V was pared by 5 bases and J by 6 bases, with 9 bases of the junction left unmatched. Germline CDR1 and CDR2: MNHEY and SMNVEV (reference sequence). The CDR3 totals 15 residues. The CDR3 region has the DNA TGTGCCAGCAGTCTACAGACAGGGGGCTTGAAGACCCAGTACTTC. Its protein product is CASSLQTGGLKTQYF.

This chain uses TRBV19 with TRBJ2-3; possible D gene TRBD2, 6 bases. V gave up 6 bases and J gave up 5 bases, with 15 bases separating them. Looked up from germline, CDR1 is LNHDA and CDR2 is SQIVND (reference sequence). The CDR3 is 14 residues long. CDR3 protein: CASREGDSGDTQYF. The DNA of the CDR3 is TGTGCCAGTAGAGAAGGGGACTCAGGAGATACGCAGTATTTT.

With regard to this clone: The same CDR3 arises from other DNA sequences in this sample as well. V and J are TRBV3-1 (or the pseudogene TRBV3-2) and TRBJ2-2; D is unresolved. Deletions cut 1 base from V and 6 bases from J, with 3 bases between. The germline V gene has CDR1 LGHDT and CDR2 YNNKEL (reference sequence). CDR3 length: 12 amino acids. CDR3 in amino acids: CASSQGPGELFF. Here the CDR3 DNA reads TGTGCCAGCAGCCAAGGACCCGGGGAGCTGTTTTTT.

V usage is TRBV5-4 and J usage is TRBJ1-5; no firm D call. Germline CDR1 and CDR2: SGHNT and YYREEE (reference sequence). Trimming pared 4 bases from V and 4 bases from J, leaving 12 bases between. The CDR3 totals 14 residues. The CDR3, as DNA: TGTGCCAGCAGCCACGACGGGAATAATCAGCCCCAGCATTTT. Translating gives CASSHDGNNQPQHF.

The V gene is TRBV3-1 (or the pseudogene TRBV3-2), the J gene TRBJ1-6; weak D call: TRBD1 (5 bases). CDR3 length: 19 amino acids. V was clipped by 0 bases and J by 0 bases, with 15 bases between them. Germline CDR1 LGHDT, CDR2 YNNKEL (reference sequence). CDR3 nucleotide sequence: TGTGCCAGCAGCCAAGAACCACAGGACTTCAGCTCCTATAATTCACCCCTCCACTTT. It translates to CASSQEPQDFSSYNSPLHF.

The table lists this clone with a count of one. V and J are TRBV5-3 and TRBJ2-3, with 9 bases that match TRBD2. TRBV5-3 is filed as an ORF, its function uncertain. The CDR3 covers 15 residues. Trimming at V came to 4 bases and at J to 2 bases, leaving 5 bases not matched to a gene. In DNA, the CDR3 is TGTGCCAGAAGCGCTAGCGGGGAGAACACAGATACGCAGTATTTT. Residues: CARSASGENTDTQYF.

V gene TRBV2 combines with J gene TRBJ1-1; perhaps TRBD1 as D (6 bases). The CDR3 contains 15 residues. From germline, CDR1 is SNHLY and CDR2 FYNNEI. The V end was cut by 5 bases, the J end by 1 base, with 14 bases between. For the CDR3, the DNA is TGTGCCAGCAGTATAACAGGGTCGAAGAACACTGAAGCTTTCTTT. It specifies CASSITGSKNTEAFF.

The chain has TRBV27 and TRBJ2-7, with D perhaps given as TRBD1 or TRBD2 (6 bases each). Between the trimmed V and J ends, which lost 3 bases and 3 bases, there was a span of 15 bases. In germline, CDR1 is MNHEY, CDR2 SMNVEV (reference sequence). The CDR3 runs 15 residues. CDR3 DNA: TGTGCCAGCAGTTTTCAGGGGCGGGGATACTACGAGCAGTACTTC. Encoded protein: CASSFQGRGYYEQYF.

This chain links TRBV24-1 with TRBJ2-1; D may be TRBD1 (6 bases). This CDR3 is built from 14 residues. V lost 1 base to trimming and J lost 10 bases, with 13 bases between them. The germline V gene has CDR1 KGHDR and CDR2 SFDVKD. The CDR3 DNA sequence: TGTGCCACCAGTGATTTTGGGACCGGGACAGAGCAGTTCTTC. Translated: CATSDFGTGTEQFF.

The chain uses TRBV5-1 and TRBJ2-2, with TRBD2 as a possible D gene (6 bases). CDR3 size: 15 residues. The V end was cut by 5 bases, the J end by 4 bases, with 15 bases between. From germline, CDR1 is SGHRS and CDR2 YFSETQ. The DNA of the CDR3 is TGCGCCAGCAGGAGAACGGGGGAAATCACCGGGGAGCTGTTTTTT. Protein sequence: CASRRTGEITGELFF.

The V gene is TRBV6-2 or TRBV6-3, the J gene TRBJ1-6; a possible D gene is TRBD1 (5 bases). This CDR3 region has 16 residues. The germline gives CDR1 MNHEY, CDR2 SVGEGT. Trimming took 2 bases from V and 6 from J, leaving 14 bases between them. CDR3 in amino acids: CASSYLAGRSNSPLHF. The CDR3 DNA is TGTGCCAGCAGTTACCTCGCGGGACGGAGTAATTCACCCCTCCACTTT.

The gene calls are TRBV4-1 and TRBJ1-3; tentatively, D is TRBD1 (5 bases). This CDR3 comprises 15 residues. The germline V gene encodes CDR1 MGHRA and CDR2 YSYEKL. V shed 0 bases and J shed 0 bases, with 6 bases lying between them. The CDR3 nucleotides are TGCGCCAGCAGCCAAGAAACAGGCTCTGGAAACACCATATATTTT. Protein sequence: CASSQETGSGNTIYF.